This passage covers 19 T cell receptor beta chains from one sample sequenced in a study of blood T cell repertoires in COVID-19. Sequenced by immunoSEQ multiplex PCR; TCRdb stores in-frame clones only, minus some. The sample shows 300,000 to 450,000 clones, more than 70% of them seen only once. The sample consisted of peripheral blood. The receptors here all came from a woman aged 25 to 39 with COVID-19, enrolled during active disease.

The CDR3 DNA is TGTGCCAGCAGCGTAGGGCACGCTTGGGGGGGGCTCAACTACAATGAGCAGTTCTTC. It translates to CASSVGHAWGGLNYNEQFF. This chain connects TRBV9 to TRBJ2-1; weak D call: TRBD2 (7 bases). Trimming took off 0 bases at V and 3 bases at J, with 22 bases between the two ends. From germline, CDR1 is SGDLS and CDR2 YYNGEE. CDR3 size: 19 residues.

This clone was counted once. The chain links TRBV15 to TRBJ2-5; D is ambiguous. The length of the CDR3 is 11 residues. The V end was cut by 5 bases, the J end by 4 bases, with 5 bases between. Germline CDR1 reads LNHNV; CDR2 reads YYDKDF (reference sequence). In nucleotides, the CDR3 is TGTGCCACCAGCGTAGCAGAGACCCAGTACTTC. It is translated as CATSVAETQYF.

This clone was recorded once. The chain carries TRBV28 and TRBJ1-5; maybe TRBD1 (6 bases). This CDR3 contains 15 residues. Germline V gene sequence: CDR1 MDHEN, CDR2 SYDVKM. Trimming cost V 5 bases and J 1 base, with 12 bases left between them. The CDR3 is CASSLTGQSNQPQHF. CDR3 nucleotide sequence: TGTGCCAGCAGTCTCACGGGACAAAGCAATCAGCCCCAGCATTTT.

The chain joins TRBV18 to TRBJ1-3; 8 positions agree with TRBD1. J lost 2 bases, V lost 6 bases, and 6 bases had no gene match. Germline lookup yields CDR1 KGHSH and CDR2 LQKENI. This CDR3 has 15 amino acids. CDR3 in amino acids: CASSRSGGAGNTIYF. CDR3 DNA sequence: TGTGCCAGCTCTCGCTCAGGGGGCGCTGGAAACACCATATATTTT.

J is TRBJ1-2 and V is TRBV5-1, with TRBD1 matching over 9 bases. Per the germline V gene, CDR1 is SGHRS and CDR2 is YFSETQ. The CDR3 extends over 14 amino acids. V shed 4 bases, J shed 4 bases, and the junction held 5 bases outside the gene matches. CDR3 sequence reads: CASSPLDRGYGYTF. CDR3 in DNA: TGCGCCAGCAGCCCATTGGACAGGGGCTATGGCTACACCTTC. The variable domain in full, completed from reference TRBV5-1 and TRBJ1-2, reads KAGVTQTPRYLIKTRGQQVTLSCSPISGHRSVSWYQQTPGQGLQFLFEYFSETQRNKGNFPGRFSGRQFSNSRSEMNVSTLELGDSALYLCASSPLDRGYGYTFGSGTRLTVV.

The V gene is TRBV6-5, the J gene TRBJ2-5; TRBD1 matches at 8 bases. The J segment lost 5 bases and the V segment lost 5 bases, leaving 10 bases of the junction unmatched. The CDR3 consists of 15 residues. Germline lookup yields CDR1 MNHEY and CDR2 SVGAGI. CDR3 DNA sequence: TGTGCCAGCAGTCCGCCGACAGGGGCGCGGGAGACCCAGTACTTC. It is translated as CASSPPTGARETQYF.

This clone is medium-sized by share. The chain combines TRBV15 with TRBJ1-1; 9 nucleotides match TRBD1. Germline CDR1 and CDR2: LNHNV and YYDKDF (reference sequence). The CDR3 has 15 amino acids. The V gene end was trimmed by 3 bases and the J gene end by 4 bases; junction bases not matched to a gene: 6. CDR3 in DNA: TGTGCCACCAGCAGGGACAGGGGTGGAGGCACTGAAGCTTTCTTT. This gives the protein CATSRDRGGGTEAFF. The variable domain in full, completed from reference TRBV15 and TRBJ1-1, reads DAMVIQNPRYQVTQFGKPVTLSCSQTLNHNVMYWYQQKSSQAPKLLFHYYDKDFNNEADTPDNFQSRRPNTSFCFLDIRSPGLGDTAMYLCATSRDRGGGTEAFFGQGTRLTVV.

V is TRBV7-8 and J is TRBJ2-7; 8 bases map to TRBD1. V lost 1 base to trimming and J lost 6 bases; unmatched junction nucleotides: 8. Germline values: CDR1 SGHVS, CDR2 FQNEAQ. This CDR3 comprises 15 residues. CDR3 amino acids: CASSLEQGDLGEQYF. The CDR3 DNA reads TGTGCCAGCAGCTTAGAACAGGGGGATCTAGGCGAGCAGTACTTC.

This chain links TRBV19 with TRBJ2-3; 7 bases fit TRBD2. Germline V gene sequence: CDR1 LNHDA, CDR2 SQIVND (reference sequence). V shed 7 bases and J 1 base; nucleotides not matched to a gene: 5. The CDR3 contains 14 residues. The CDR3 region is CASKITSGTDTQYF. The CDR3 nucleotides read TGTGCCAGTAAAATCACTAGCGGCACAGATACGCAGTATTTT.

V and J are TRBV7-9 and TRBJ2-3; 7 nucleotides agree with TRBD2. The trim removed 2 bases at V and 3 bases at J, leaving 5 bases unmatched. This CDR3 comprises 15 residues. The germline gives CDR1 SEHNR, CDR2 FQNEAQ (reference sequence). The CDR3 is CASSLKGGRTDTQYF. Here the CDR3 DNA reads TGTGCCAGCAGCTTAAAAGGCGGGAGAACAGATACGCAGTATTTT.

For the CDR3, the DNA is TGTGCCAGCCGGGACTTCGCCAAAAACATTCAGTACTTC. As protein: CASRDFAKNIQYF. The chain joins TRBV28 to TRBJ2-4; D may be TRBD2 (6 bases). This CDR3 has 13 residues. The germline gives CDR1 MDHEN, CDR2 SYDVKM. The V gene lost 8 bases and the J gene lost 1 base, with 9 bases spanning the gap.

The chain recombines TRBV27 with TRBJ2-4; 7 bases agree with TRBD1. This CDR3 is built from 21 residues. V dropped 7 bases and J dropped 0; count of bases not matched to a gene: 24. Per germline, CDR1 MNHEY and CDR2 SMNVEV (reference sequence). The CDR3 sequence is CASTLGETGTVNKSAKNIQYF. Written as DNA, the CDR3 is TGTGCCAGCACCCTAGGGGAGACCGGGACAGTAAATAAATCAGCCAAAAACATTCAGTACTTC.

The chain carries TRBV19 and TRBJ1-1, with 7 bases that match TRBD1. The germline CDR1 and CDR2 sequences are LNHDA and SQIVND (reference sequence). This CDR3 contains 13 residues. J lost 0 bases, V lost 7 bases, and 2 bases had no gene match. CDR3 in DNA: TGTGCCAGTACACAGGGGATGAACACTGAAGCTTTCTTT. It yields the protein CASTQGMNTEAFF.

This clone was counted between two and nine times. V is TRBV30 and J is TRBJ2-2, with 12 bases matching TRBD1. The CDR3 is 14 amino acids. The germline V gene encodes CDR1 GTSNPN and CDR2 SVGIG (reference sequence). The CDR3 DNA reads TGTGCGGGGGACAGGGGGCGGAACACCGGGGAGCTGTTTTTT. Protein sequence: CAGDRGRNTGELFF.

This clone was observed a few times. The CDR3 loop is CASSEQGNTEAFF. Here the CDR3 DNA reads TGCGCCAGCAGTGAACAGGGGAACACTGAAGCTTTCTTT. The chain links TRBV10-1 to TRBJ1-1; D may be TRBD1 (6 bases). CDR3 length equals 13 residues. The V and J ends lost 3 bases and 1 base respectively, with 6 bases between them. Germline lookup yields CDR1 WNHNN and CDR2 SYGVQD (reference sequence).

The J gene is TRBJ2-3, the V gene TRBV9; tentatively, D is TRBD2 (5 bases). The CDR3 sequence is 13 residues long. The ends were cut back, 6 bases at V and 0 bases at J, with 8 bases in the middle. CDR1 SGDLS and CDR2 YYNGEE come from the germline V gene. The CDR3 DNA is TGTGCCAGCACGGGGTTTAGCACAGATACGCAGTATTTT. Protein product: CASTGFSTDTQYF.

The chain is built from TRBV7-9 and TRBJ1-1; no clear D. Germline V CDR1 and CDR2: SEHNR, FQNEAQ (reference sequence). The CDR3 length is 15 residues. Trimming shortened V by 3 bases and J by 0 bases, and 11 bases separated the two germline ends. Written as DNA, the CDR3 is TGTGCCAGCAGCTTGTCGTGGTACATGAACACTGAAGCTTTCTTT. Protein: CASSLSWYMNTEAFF.

The chain has TRBV6-1 and TRBJ1-5, with 10 bases matching TRBD1. Germline V lookup: CDR1 MNHNS, CDR2 SASEGT. V gave up 2 bases and J gave up 11 bases; unmatched junction bases: 6. The CDR3 is 14 amino acids. CDR3 in DNA: TGTGCCAGCAGTGAATTTCCGGGACAGGGGTCCCAGCATTTT. It yields the protein CASSEFPGQGSQHF.

This clone appeared once. V usage is TRBV6-5 and J usage is TRBJ2-3; TRBD2 aligns across 8 bases. Germline values: CDR1 MNHEY, CDR2 SVGAGI. The CDR3 spans 12 residues. J lost 4 bases, V lost 8 bases, and 2 bases had no gene match. The CDR3 loop reads CASRGGSDTQYF. CDR3 nucleotide sequence: TGTGCCAGCCGGGGGGGTTCAGATACGCAGTATTTT.